These 13 T cell receptor beta chains came from one sample sequenced in a study of cytomegalovirus exposure and HLA in healthy donors. 60 Vbeta and 13 Jbeta primers were used in PCR. Profiled with immunoSEQ multiplex PCR; TCRdb holds only in-frame clones, not every one. The repertoire holds approximately 130,000 clones, with about four fifths as singletons. The source material was PBMCs. These receptor sequences come from a man aged 25-40 years in good health and CMV-seronegative.

The chain uses TRBV7-9 and TRBJ2-7; 10 bases fit TRBD1. The CDR3 consists of 16 residues. Per the germline V gene, CDR1 is SEHNR and CDR2 is FQNEAQ (reference sequence). V lost 7 bases to trimming and J lost 8 bases; unmatched junction nucleotides: 17. CDR3 protein: CASTLSAGDRGAKQYF. In DNA form, the CDR3 reads TGTGCCAGCACCCTTAGTGCCGGGGACAGGGGAGCAAAGCAGTACTTC.

This clone has just one count. The chain employs TRBV30 and TRBJ2-1; TRBD2 aligns across 9 bases. The CDR3 totals 14 residues. CDR1 and CDR2 (germline): GTSNPN, SVGIG (reference sequence). V shed 3 bases, J shed 7 bases, and the junction held 7 bases outside the gene matches. CDR3 nucleotide sequence: TGTGCCTGGAGAACAGCGGGGGGCCGTAATGAGCAGTTCTTC. Amino acid sequence: CAWRTAGGRNEQFF.

The chain has TRBV9 and TRBJ2-7, with 7 bases lining up with TRBD1. Germline trimming cut 5 bases from V and 6 bases from J; bases unmatched to any gene: 14. CDR3 length equals 15 residues. Germline-derived CDR1 and CDR2 are SGDLS and YYNGEE. CDR3 sequence: CASSPRDRVLVEQYF. The CDR3 DNA follows: TGTGCCAGCAGTCCACGTGACAGGGTTCTAGTCGAGCAGTACTTC. The variable domain in full, with the rest retrieved from reference TRBV9 and TRBJ2-7, is DSGVTQTPKHLITATGQRVTLRCSPRSGDLSVYWYQQSLDQGLQFLIQYYNGEERAKGNILERFSAQQFPDLHSELNLSSLELGDSALYFCASSPRDRVLVEQYFGPGTRLTVT.

Only a few counts were recorded for this clone. The chain employs TRBV10-3 and TRBJ1-5; maybe TRBD1 (6 bases). Germline V lookup: CDR1 ENHRY, CDR2 SYGVKD. The V end lost 11 bases, the J end lost 3 bases, and 11 bases lay between the germline ends. The CDR3 is 12 residues long. Here the CDR3 reads CAVGQNNQPQHF. For the CDR3, the DNA is TGTGCCGTTGGACAGAACAATCAGCCCCAGCATTTT.

The chain combines TRBV7-6 with TRBJ2-3; possible D gene TRBD2, 7 bases. V shed 6 bases and J shed 3 bases, with 13 bases lying between them. Germline values: CDR1 SGHVS, CDR2 FNYEAQ. The CDR3 is 14 residues long. The CDR3 nucleotides read TGTGCCAGCAGAAAGGGGGAGGGAACAGATACGCAGTATTTT. Its protein is CASRKGEGTDTQYF.

V usage is TRBV7-8 and J usage is TRBJ2-1, with 8 bases matching TRBD2. The V gene end was trimmed by 4 bases and the J gene end by 9 bases; junction bases not matched to a gene: 5. CDR3 size: 13 residues. From germline, CDR1 is SGHVS and CDR2 FQNEAQ. The CDR3 DNA reads as TGTGCCAGCAGCTCGGGACTAGAGTTTGAGCAGTTCTTC. It translates to CASSSGLEFEQFF.

The sample holds one count of this clone. The V call is TRBV6-1, the J call TRBJ2-7; 10 nucleotides agree with TRBD1. This CDR3 is built from 15 residues. V gave up 8 bases and J gave up 3 bases; unmatched junction bases: 10. The germline V gene encodes CDR1 MNHNS and CDR2 SASEGT. CDR3 sequence (DNA): TGTGCCAGCCTGCGAATTGGGACAGGGGACTACGAGCAGTACTTC. Translated: CASLRIGTGDYEQYF.

The chain combines TRBV6-5 with TRBJ2-1; TRBD1 agrees at 10 bases. The CDR3 totals 15 residues. J lost 2 bases, V lost 6 bases, and 4 bases had no gene match. Germline V gene sequence: CDR1 MNHEY, CDR2 SVGAGI. The CDR3 spells CASSRTGGTYNEQFF. The CDR3 bases are TGTGCCAGCAGCCGGACAGGGGGGACCTACAATGAGCAGTTCTTC.

This clone was picked up one time. The gene calls are TRBV28 and TRBJ2-7; tentatively, D is TRBD1 (6 bases). Per the germline V gene, CDR1 is MDHEN and CDR2 is SYDVKM. V lost 10 bases and J 0 bases, leaving 16 bases between the germline ends. CDR3 size: 14 residues. The CDR3 DNA is TGTGCCACTATGGACAGTAAGAGCTCCTACGAGCAGTACTTC. As protein: CATMDSKSSYEQYF.

The rearrangement links TRBV4-3 to TRBJ2-1; 8 nucleotides align to TRBD1. There are 18 residues in the CDR3. CDR1 is LGHNA, CDR2 YSLEER, per germline. The V and J ends lost 2 bases and 2 bases, in that order; junction bases with no gene match: 11. The CDR3 bases are TGCGCCAGCAGCCAATCCCTCAACAGGGGGAGCCCCTACAATGAGCAGTTCTTC. Protein: CASSQSLNRGSPYNEQFF.

With regard to this clone: The germline gene is not matched at one end of the junction; a read error may be the cause. The V and J genes are TRBV6-6 and TRBJ2-1; 8 bases match TRBD1. This CDR3 is 14 amino acids long. Looked up from germline, CDR1 is MNHNY and CDR2 is SVGAGI (reference sequence). CDR3 nucleotide sequence: TGTGCCAGCAGTAACTCCGACAGGGGACATGAGCAGTTCTTC. Translated, it gives CASSNSDRGHEQFF.

The chain links TRBV7-2 to TRBJ2-3, with 8 bases matching TRBD2. The germline gives CDR1 SGHTA, CDR2 FQGNSA. J gave up 0 bases and V 5 bases, and 13 bases lay outside the gene matches. The CDR3 consists of 18 residues. In nucleotides, the CDR3 is TGTGCCAGCAGCCCGTCGAAGTCTAGCGGGTTTAGCACAGATACGCAGTATTTT. It yields the protein CASSPSKSSGFSTDTQYF.

This clone was detected only once. J is TRBJ2-7 and V is TRBV4-1, with 12 nucleotides matching TRBD1. The CDR3 contains 16 residues. Germline assignment: CDR1 MGHRA and CDR2 YSYEKL. Unmatched junction bases numbered 10, after V lost 5 bases and J lost 5 bases. CDR3 residues: CASSAGQGARKDEQYF. CDR3 DNA sequence: TGCGCCAGCAGCGCGGGACAGGGGGCGCGAAAGGACGAGCAGTACTTC.